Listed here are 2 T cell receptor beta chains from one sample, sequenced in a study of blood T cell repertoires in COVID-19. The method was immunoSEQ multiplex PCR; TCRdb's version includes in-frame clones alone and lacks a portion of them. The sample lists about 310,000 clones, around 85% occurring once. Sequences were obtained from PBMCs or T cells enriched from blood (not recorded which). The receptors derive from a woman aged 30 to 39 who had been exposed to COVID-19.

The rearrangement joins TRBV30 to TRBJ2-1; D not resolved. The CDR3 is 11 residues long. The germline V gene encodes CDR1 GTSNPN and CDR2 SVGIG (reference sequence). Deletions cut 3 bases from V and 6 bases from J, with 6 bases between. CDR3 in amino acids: CAWSPLNEQFF. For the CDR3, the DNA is TGTGCCTGGAGCCCCCTCAATGAGCAGTTCTTC.

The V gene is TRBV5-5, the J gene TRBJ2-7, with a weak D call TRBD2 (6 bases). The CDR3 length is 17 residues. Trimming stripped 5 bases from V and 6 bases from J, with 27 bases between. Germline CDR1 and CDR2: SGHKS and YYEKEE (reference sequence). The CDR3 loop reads CASSSGLREQLLGEQYF. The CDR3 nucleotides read TGTGCCAGCAGTTCGGGTCTGCGGGAACAACTCCTCGGCGAGCAGTACTTC.